These 17 T cell receptor beta chains were sequenced from one sample in a study of T cell repertoires in cytomegalovirus infection (dated by TCRdb to between 2019 and 2020). Instrument used: Illumina HiSeq 1500. In-frame beta chains were kept once TCRdb had trimmed the public reads at Q25 with fastp and called clones with MiXCR. A single entry per CDR3 protein holds the most common genes and DNA from its merged rows. A total of about 330,000 distinct CDR3 sequences appear in this sample, 9.5% of them only once. 3.5% to 4.5% of the sample is in the top ten clones. Sequencing input: PBMCs. The receptors were gathered from a human donor in good health (CMV status not recorded). Some clones in this sample may be carry-over from other donors' samples.

The chain couples TRBV28 to TRBJ2-7, with 11 bases identical to TRBD1. The trim removed 4 bases at V and 5 bases at J, leaving 7 bases unmatched. The germline V gene has CDR1 MDHEN and CDR2 SYDVKM. This CDR3 spans 15 amino acids. CDR3 nucleotide sequence: TGTGCCAGCAGTTCTCCCGGGACAGGGGGGCACGAGCAGTACTTC. Translation: CASSSPGTGGHEQYF.

The chain couples TRBV6-2 or TRBV6-3 to TRBJ2-7; TRBD2 agrees at 10 bases. The CDR3 totals 16 residues. The V gene's germline CDR1 is MNHEY and CDR2 SVGEGT. Trimming at V came to 5 bases and at J to 2 bases, leaving 9 bases not matched to a gene. The CDR3 coding sequence is TGTGCCAGCAGTCCCCAACTAGCGGGGCGAACCTACGAGCAGTACTTC. It encodes CASSPQLAGRTYEQYF.

Ten or more counts support this clonotype. The chain joins TRBV7-2 to TRBJ1-4; TRBD1 agrees at 7 bases. With V trimmed by 2 bases and J by 12 bases, 9 bases remained unmatched. Germline CDR1 is SGHTA and CDR2 is FQGNSA. This CDR3 spans 14 amino acids. The CDR3 nucleotides are TGTGCCAGCAGCTTATGGGACAGCGGACGGCAACTGTTTTTT. Residues: CASSLWDSGRQLFF.

This clonotype appeared a few times. This chain joins TRBV7-3 and TRBJ1-1; 7 bases fit TRBD1. J gave up 1 base and V 2 bases, and 4 bases lay outside the gene matches. The CDR3 contains 15 residues. Per the germline V gene, CDR1 is SGHTA and CDR2 is FQGTGA. CDR3 sequence reads: CASSLEGTENTEAFF. In nucleotides, the CDR3 is TGTGCCAGCAGCTTAGAAGGGACAGAGAACACTGAAGCTTTCTTT. The whole variable domain, remainder taken from reference TRBV7-3 and TRBJ1-1, is GAGVSQTPSNKVTEKGKYVELRCDPISGHTALYWYRQSLGQGPEFLIYFQGTGAADDSGLPNDRFFAVRPEGSVSTLKIQRTERGDSAVYLCASSLEGTENTEAFFGQGTRLTVV.

The J gene is TRBJ2-4, the V gene TRBV23-1; a weak D match, TRBD2 (7 bases). TRBV23-1 counts as an open reading frame of uncertain function. The CDR3 extends over 16 amino acids. V was trimmed by 3 bases and J by 0 bases, leaving 12 bases between them. The CDR3 protein is CASSQRGGQAKNIQYF. CDR3 coding DNA: TGCGCCAGCAGTCAGAGGGGGGGACAAGCCAAAAACATTCAGTACTTC.

At least ten counts were recorded for this clonotype. The chain employs TRBV7-2 and TRBJ2-1, with 10 bases matching TRBD1. CDR1 and CDR2 (germline): SGHTA, FQGNSA. CDR3 length: 16 residues. The V and J ends lost 4 bases and 8 bases, in that order; junction bases with no gene match: 11. The CDR3 reads CASSSVLDRGSYEQFF. Here the CDR3 DNA reads TGTGCCAGCAGCTCGGTGTTGGACAGGGGGTCCTATGAGCAGTTCTTC.

This clonotype came up many times. This rearrangement joins TRBV7-2 to TRBJ2-7; perhaps TRBD2 as D (6 bases). CDR3 length: 14 amino acids. CDR1 SGHTA and CDR2 FQGNSA come from the germline V gene. Trimming removed 7 bases at V and 2 bases at J, with 15 bases between. The CDR3 here is CASKPGGGAYEQYF. The CDR3 DNA reads as TGTGCCAGCAAGCCCGGGGGAGGCGCCTACGAGCAGTACTTC.

At least ten counts were recorded for this clonotype. V is TRBV7-2 and J is TRBJ1-6; no reliable D call. CDR3 length equals 15 residues. Trimming cost V 2 bases and J 7 bases, with 12 bases left between them. Germline V gene data show CDR1 as SGHTA and CDR2 as FQGNSA. CDR3 residues: CASSLYGSGNSPLHF. DNA for the CDR3: TGTGCCAGCAGCTTATATGGATCGGGGAATTCACCCCTCCACTTT.

The CDR3 region is CASSSTTSGRNNEQFF. DNA for the CDR3: TGTGCCAGTAGCTCCACGACTAGCGGGAGAAACAATGAGCAGTTCTTC. The chain recombines TRBV19 with TRBJ2-1; 12 bases match TRBD2. The CDR3 runs 16 residues. With V trimmed by 6 bases and J by 5 bases, 8 bases remained unmatched. Per germline, CDR1 LNHDA and CDR2 SQIVND (reference sequence). Full variable domain (missing parts from reference TRBV19 and TRBJ2-1): DGGITQSPKYLFRKEGQNVTLSCEQNLNHDAMYWYRQDPGQGLRLIYYSQIVNDFQKGDIAEGYSVSREKKESFPLTVTSAQKNPTAFYLCASSSTTSGRNNEQFFGPGTRLTVL.

This clonotype was counted ten times or more. The chain has TRBV4-1 and TRBJ2-1; perhaps TRBD2 as D (5 bases). The ends were cut back, 1 base at V and 9 bases at J, with 19 bases in the middle. The germline V gene has CDR1 MGHRA and CDR2 YSYEKL. This CDR3 contains 16 residues. CDR3 loop: CASSQVGGAFIGEQFF. CDR3 DNA sequence: TGCGCCAGCAGCCAAGTAGGAGGCGCTTTTATCGGTGAGCAGTTCTTC.

This clonotype showed up many times. The J gene is TRBJ1-3, the V gene TRBV7-2, with D possibly matching TRBD1 (5 bases). V lost 4 bases to trimming and J lost 0 bases, with 10 bases between them. This CDR3 contains 15 residues. Per the germline V gene, CDR1 is SGHTA and CDR2 is FQGNSA. The CDR3 here is CASSSTAISGNTIYF. The CDR3 bases are TGTGCCAGCAGCTCGACAGCAATCTCTGGAAACACCATATATTTT.

V gene TRBV7-3 combines with J gene TRBJ2-5, with TRBD2 matching over 12 bases. J was trimmed by 5 bases and V by 4 bases; bases with no gene match: 17. Germline-derived CDR1 and CDR2 are SGHTA and FQGTGA. The CDR3 extends over 19 amino acids. The CDR3 reads CASSSRGWASGGVAETQYF. CDR3 in DNA: TGTGCCAGCAGCTCTAGAGGTTGGGCTAGCGGGGGGGTGGCGGAGACCCAGTACTTC.

The CDR3 DNA follows: TGTGCCAGTAGTATCGATGGGGGCCATTCGACCCAGTACTTC. Residues: CASSIDGGHSTQYF. This chain uses TRBV19 with TRBJ2-5, with a weak D call TRBD1 (6 bases). V shed 3 bases and J shed 7 bases, with 15 bases lying between them. Germline V gives CDR1 LNHDA, CDR2 SQIVND (reference sequence). The CDR3 runs to 14 residues.

There are many counts of this clonotype. V usage is TRBV20-1 and J usage is TRBJ2-5; the match to TRBD2 covers 9 bases. The germline V gene has CDR1 DFQATT and CDR2 SNEGSKA (reference sequence). The V gene end was trimmed by 1 base and the J gene end by 1 base; junction bases not matched to a gene: 7. The CDR3 has 16 amino acids. For the CDR3, the DNA is TGCAGTGCTAGAGTAGCTAGCGGGGCCCCCCAAGAGACCCAGTACTTC. Protein product: CSARVASGAPQETQYF.

This clonotype was recorded at least ten times. The rearrangement links TRBV6-1 to TRBJ2-7, with D perhaps TRBD1 (7 bases). Germline V lookup: CDR1 MNHNS, CDR2 SASEGT. The CDR3 is made up of 13 amino acids. Trimming stripped 10 bases from V and 7 bases from J, with 20 bases between. This CDR3 is CATLASGGGEQYF. Here the CDR3 DNA reads TGTGCCACCCTCGCTTCAGGGGGAGGAGAGCAGTACTTC.

This clonotype was detected many times. V gene TRBV28 combines with J gene TRBJ2-7; D is uncertain. From germline, CDR1 is MDHEN and CDR2 SYDVKM. V gave up 4 bases and J gave up 9 bases, with 16 bases separating them. The CDR3 covers 13 residues. CDR3 in DNA: TGTGCCAGCAGTTCCCCCGGCAGGCAAGCGCAGTACTTC. Protein product: CASSSPGRQAQYF. Full variable domain (outside the CDR3, taken from reference TRBV28 and TRBJ2-7): DVKVTQSSRYLVKRTGEKVFLECVQDMDHENMFWYRQDPGLGLRLIYFSYDVKMKEKGDIPEGYSVSREKKERFSLILESASTNQTSMYLCASSSPGRQAQYFGPGTRLTVT.

The V gene is TRBV19, the J gene TRBJ2-3, with 8 bases identical to TRBD2. There are 15 residues in the CDR3. Germline V gene data show CDR1 as LNHDA and CDR2 as SQIVND (reference sequence). The ends lost 1 base at V and 10 bases at J; junction bases unmatched: 10. Here the CDR3 reads CASSIGPTSGAAQYF. The CDR3 DNA follows: TGTGCCAGTAGTATAGGGCCAACTAGCGGTGCAGCGCAGTATTTT.